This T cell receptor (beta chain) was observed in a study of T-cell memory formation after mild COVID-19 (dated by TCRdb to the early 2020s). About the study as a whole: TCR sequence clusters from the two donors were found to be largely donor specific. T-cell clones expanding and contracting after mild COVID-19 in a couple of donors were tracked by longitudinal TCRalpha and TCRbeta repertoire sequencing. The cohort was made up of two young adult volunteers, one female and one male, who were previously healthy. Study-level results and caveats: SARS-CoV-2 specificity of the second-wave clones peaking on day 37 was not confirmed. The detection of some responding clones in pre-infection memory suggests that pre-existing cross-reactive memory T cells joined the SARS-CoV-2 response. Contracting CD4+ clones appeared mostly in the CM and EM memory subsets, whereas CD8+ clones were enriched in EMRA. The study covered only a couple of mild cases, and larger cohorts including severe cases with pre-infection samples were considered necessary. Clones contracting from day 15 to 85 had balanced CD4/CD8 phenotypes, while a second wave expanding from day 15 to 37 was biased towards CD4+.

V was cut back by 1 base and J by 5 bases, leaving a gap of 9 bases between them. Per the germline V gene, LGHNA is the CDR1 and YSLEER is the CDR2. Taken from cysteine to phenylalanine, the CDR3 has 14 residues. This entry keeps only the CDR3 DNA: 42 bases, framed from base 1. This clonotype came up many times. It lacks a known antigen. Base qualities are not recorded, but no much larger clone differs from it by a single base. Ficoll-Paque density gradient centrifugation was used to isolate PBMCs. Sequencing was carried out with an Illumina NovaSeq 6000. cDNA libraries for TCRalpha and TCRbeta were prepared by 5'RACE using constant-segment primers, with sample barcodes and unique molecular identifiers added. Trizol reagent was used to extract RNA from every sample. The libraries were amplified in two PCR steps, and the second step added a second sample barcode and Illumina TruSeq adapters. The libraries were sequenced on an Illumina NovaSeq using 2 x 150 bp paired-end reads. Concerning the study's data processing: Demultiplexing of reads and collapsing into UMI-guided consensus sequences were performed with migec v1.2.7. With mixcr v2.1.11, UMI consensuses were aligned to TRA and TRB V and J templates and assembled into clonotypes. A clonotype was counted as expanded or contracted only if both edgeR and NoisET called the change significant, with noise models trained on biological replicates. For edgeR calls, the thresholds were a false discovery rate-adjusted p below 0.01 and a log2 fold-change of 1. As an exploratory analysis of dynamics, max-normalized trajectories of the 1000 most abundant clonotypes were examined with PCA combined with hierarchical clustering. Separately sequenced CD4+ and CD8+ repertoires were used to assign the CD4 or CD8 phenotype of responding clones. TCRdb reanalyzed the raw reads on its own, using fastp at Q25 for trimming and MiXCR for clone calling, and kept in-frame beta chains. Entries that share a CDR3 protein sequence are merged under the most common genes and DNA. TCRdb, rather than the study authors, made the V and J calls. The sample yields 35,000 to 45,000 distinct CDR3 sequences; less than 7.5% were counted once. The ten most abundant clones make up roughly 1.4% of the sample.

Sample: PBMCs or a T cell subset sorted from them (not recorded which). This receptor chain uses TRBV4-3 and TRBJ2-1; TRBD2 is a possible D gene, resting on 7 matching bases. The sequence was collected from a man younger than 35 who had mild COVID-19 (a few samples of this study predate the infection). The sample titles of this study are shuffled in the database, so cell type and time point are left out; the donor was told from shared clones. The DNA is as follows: TGCGCCAGCAGCCAAGCGGGGGGCCACAATGAGCAGTTCTTC. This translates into CASSQAGGHNEQFF.